These 25 T cell receptor beta chains were sequenced from one sample in a study of cytomegalovirus exposure and HLA in healthy donors (dated by TCRdb to 2016 to 2017). Library preparation employed the immunoSEQ multiplex PCR assay. For the multiplex PCR, a mixture combining 60 forward primers for TCR Vbeta segments and 13 reverse primers for TCR Jbeta segments was used. TCRdb re-hosts the immuneACCESS table, in-frame sequences only. Its copies lack some clones; in the studies checked, an unresolved V gene accounts for under half of them, and the cause for the rest is not known. The data table for this sample lists 150,000 or so clones. The ten largest clones take up 2.1% of the sample. Sequencing was performed on PBMCs. The receptor source for this set is a man aged 30 to 45 in good health and CMV-seronegative.

J is TRBJ2-1 and V is TRBV12-5; D is possibly TRBD2 (5 bases). V shed 8 bases and J shed 1 base, with 9 bases lying between them. The CDR3 has 13 amino acids. The V gene's germline CDR1 is LGHNT and CDR2 FRNRAP. The CDR3, as DNA: TGTGCTAGTCGGGGTGAATCCTACAATGAGCAGTTCTTC. Amino acids: CASRGESYNEQFF.

The chain links TRBV19 to TRBJ2-3, with a possible D match to TRBD1 (6 bases). The CDR3 loop spans 14 amino acids. V was shortened by 6 bases and J by 6 bases, with 16 bases between the two germline ends. Looked up from germline, CDR1 is LNHDA and CDR2 is SQIVND (reference sequence). CDR3 in amino acids: CASRGRPQGDTQYF. CDR3 bases: TGTGCCAGTAGGGGCAGGCCTCAGGGGGATACGCAGTATTTT. Together with reference TRBV19 and TRBJ2-3, the CDR3 gives the full variable domain: DGGITQSPKYLFRKEGQNVTLSCEQNLNHDAMYWYRQDPGQGLRLIYYSQIVNDFQKGDIAEGYSVSREKKESFPLTVTSAQKNPTAFYLCASRGRPQGDTQYFGPGTRLTVL.

CDR3 region: CASKGITSGRTYNEQFF. The CDR3 DNA sequence: TGTGCCAGTAAGGGAATCACTAGCGGGAGAACCTACAATGAGCAGTTCTTC. This sequence joins TRBV19 and TRBJ2-1; 11 bases are shared with TRBD2. The V gene's germline CDR1 is LNHDA and CDR2 SQIVND (reference sequence). Losses at the gene ends were 7 bases for V and 2 bases for J; bases not matched to a gene: 10. The CDR3 covers 17 residues.

The rearrangement uses TRBV29-1 and TRBJ1-5, with D possibly matching TRBD1 (5 bases). The CDR3 spans 14 residues. Germline CDR1 and CDR2: SQVTM and ANQGSEA. V lost 5 bases to trimming and J lost 5 bases, with 16 bases between them. In DNA, the CDR3 is TGCAGCGTTATTCAGGGTTATGGCGATCAGCCCCAGCATTTT. The encoded protein is CSVIQGYGDQPQHF.

The chain uses TRBV7-9 and TRBJ2-1; 9 bases align to TRBD1. Looked up from germline, CDR1 is SEHNR and CDR2 is FQNEAQ (reference sequence). V was clipped by 4 bases and J by 6 bases; unmatched bases: 7. CDR3 length: 15 amino acids. Here the CDR3 reads CASSWTTGGRNEQFF. CDR3 nucleotides: TGTGCCAGCAGCTGGACGACAGGGGGTCGCAATGAGCAGTTCTTC.

The CDR3 spells CASSKTSGRVYF. For the CDR3, the DNA is TGCGCCAGCAGCAAGACTAGCGGGAGGGTGTACTTC. The chain couples TRBV5-1 to TRBJ2-7, with 14 bases lining up with TRBD2. This CDR3 spans 12 amino acids. V shed 4 bases, J shed 12 bases, and the junction held 3 bases outside the gene matches. The germline gives CDR1 SGHRS, CDR2 YFSETQ.

The chain employs TRBV30 and TRBJ2-5, with 8 bases fitting TRBD2. CDR1 GTSNPN and CDR2 SVGIG come from the germline V gene (reference sequence). After removal of 0 bases from V and 4 bases from J, the junction contained 7 bases not matched to a gene. The CDR3 sequence is 15 residues long. CDR3 nucleotides: TGTGCCTGGAGTGTTGGAGCGGGAGAGCGAGAGACCCAGTACTTC. This sequence encodes CAWSVGAGERETQYF.

This sequence joins TRBV18 and TRBJ2-5, with 10 bases identical to TRBD2. The V segment lost 4 bases and the J segment 0 bases; nucleotides outside the gene matches: 11. From germline, CDR1 is KGHSH and CDR2 LQKENI. This CDR3 region has 18 residues. The CDR3, as DNA: TGTGCCAGCTCACTAGCTAGCGGGAGACGCAGGGACCAAGAGACCCAGTACTTC. This translates into CASSLASGRRRDQETQYF.

This chain joins TRBV10-1 and TRBJ2-7; 9 positions agree with TRBD1. The trim removed 5 bases at V and 9 bases at J, leaving 11 bases unmatched. CDR1 WNHNN and CDR2 SYGVQD come from the germline V gene (reference sequence). The CDR3 has 14 amino acids. As DNA, the CDR3 is TGCGCCAGCAGTCCGGTGACAGGGGGTTCGTGGCAGTACTTC. It specifies CASSPVTGGSWQYF.

The rearrangement uses TRBV30 and TRBJ2-7, with 8 bases identical to TRBD1. The CDR3 totals 14 residues. The V gene's germline CDR1 is GTSNPN and CDR2 SVGIG (reference sequence). The V segment lost 6 bases and the J segment 1 base; nucleotides outside the gene matches: 8. CDR3 in DNA: TGTGCCTGTAAACCGGGACAGGCGTCCTACGAGCAGTACTTC. Residues: CACKPGQASYEQYF.

V and J are TRBV5-4 and TRBJ2-5, with 8 bases identical to TRBD2. CDR1 SGHNT and CDR2 YYREEE come from the germline V gene (reference sequence). The CDR3 covers 16 residues. The ends lost 2 bases at V and 2 bases at J; junction bases unmatched: 8. This chain's CDR3 is CASSLRTSHLQETQYF. Here the CDR3 DNA reads TGTGCCAGCAGCTTAAGGACTAGCCACCTTCAAGAGACCCAGTACTTC.

The genes are TRBV7-3 and TRBJ2-3; D is perhaps TRBD1 (6 bases). The CDR3 consists of 15 residues. Germline CDR1 is SGHTA and CDR2 is FQGTGA. V lost 3 bases, J lost 2 bases, and 12 bases lay in between. Written as DNA, the CDR3 is TGTGCCAGCAGCTTCGGACAGTTCTTCACAGATACGCAGTATTTT. As protein: CASSFGQFFTDTQYF.

The chain couples TRBV7-8 to TRBJ2-7, with D possibly being TRBD1 (6 bases). Looked up from germline, CDR1 is SGHVS and CDR2 is FQNEAQ. Trimming took off 1 base at V and 1 base at J, with 11 bases between the two ends. This CDR3 has 15 residues. The CDR3, as DNA: TGTGCCAGCAGCTTAGGCAGGGGTGCTTCCTACGAGCAGTACTTC. Protein: CASSLGRGASYEQYF. The entire variable domain, with the rest obtained from reference TRBV7-8 and TRBJ2-7, is as follows: GAGVSQSPRYKVAKRGQDVALRCDPISGHVSLFWYQQALGQGPEFLTYFQNEAQLDKSGLPSDRFFAERPEGSVSTLKIQRTQQEDSAVYLCASSLGRGASYEQYFGPGTRLTVT.

The rearrangement uses TRBV10-1 and TRBJ2-1; 8 bases are a match to TRBD2. Losses at the gene ends were 2 bases for V and 4 bases for J; bases not matched to a gene: 7. This CDR3 has 16 residues. Germline CDR1 is WNHNN and CDR2 is SYGVQD (reference sequence). This chain's CDR3 is CASSEGPGGAYNEQFF. CDR3 bases: TGCGCCAGCAGTGAGGGTCCGGGAGGGGCTTACAATGAGCAGTTCTTC.

The chain joins TRBV29-1 to TRBJ2-1; D uncertain. Trimming took 1 base from V and 7 from J, leaving 5 bases between them. Per the germline V gene, CDR1 is SQVTM and CDR2 is ANQGSEA. This CDR3 is 11 amino acids long. CDR3 loop: CSVEGPNEQFF. As DNA, the CDR3 is TGCAGCGTTGAAGGGCCAAATGAGCAGTTCTTC.

The chain couples TRBV28 to TRBJ2-7; 7 nucleotides agree with TRBD1. V gave up 3 bases and J gave up 5 bases; unmatched junction bases: 7. Germline CDR1 MDHEN, CDR2 SYDVKM. CDR3 length: 14 residues. CDR3 amino acids: CASSLETGTHEQYF. The CDR3 DNA follows: TGTGCCAGCAGTTTGGAGACAGGGACCCACGAGCAGTACTTC.

The V call is TRBV27, the J call TRBJ2-7; D gene uncertain. Germline V lookup: CDR1 MNHEY, CDR2 SMNVEV (reference sequence). V lost 8 bases to trimming and J lost 1 base, with 15 bases between them. The CDR3 is made up of 14 amino acids. The CDR3 protein is CASSHYSTSYEQYF. DNA of the CDR3: TGTGCCAGCTCCCACTACTCGACTTCCTACGAGCAGTACTTC.

The CDR3 region is CASQNRDLYEQYF. CDR3 nucleotides: TGTGCCAGCCAAAACAGGGACCTTTACGAGCAGTACTTC. The V and J genes are TRBV6-1 and TRBJ2-7; tentative D call: TRBD1 (6 bases). With 8 bases removed from V and 4 bases from J, the gap between germline ends came to 15 bases. Germline V gene sequence: CDR1 MNHNS, CDR2 SASEGT. There are 13 residues in the CDR3.

The rearrangement joins TRBV4-1 to TRBJ1-3; D is uncertain. The CDR3 extends over 15 amino acids. Trimming removed 8 bases from V and 0 bases from J, with 14 bases in between. Germline V gene lookup returns CDR1 MGHRA and CDR2 YSYEKL. As DNA, the CDR3 is TGCGCCAGCGGACTAGGATGGAGCTCTGGAAACACCATATATTTT. It yields the protein CASGLGWSSGNTIYF.

Worth noting for this clone: Other DNA sequences of this sample code for an identical CDR3. This chain joins TRBV7-9 and TRBJ2-7; D is unresolved. This CDR3 is 11 amino acids long. Trimming shortened V by 5 bases and J by 3 bases, and 5 bases separated the two germline ends. Per germline, CDR1 SEHNR and CDR2 FQNEAQ (reference sequence). The CDR3 bases are TGTGCCAGCAGCCCAATCTACGAGCAGTACTTC. Protein: CASSPIYEQYF.

The V and J genes are TRBV6-1 and TRBJ1-2; perhaps TRBD1 as D (6 bases). This CDR3 has 16 residues. Germline V CDR1 and CDR2: MNHNS, SASEGT. V shed 4 bases and J shed 2 bases, with 17 bases lying between them. The CDR3 loop is CASSAIRTAGNYGYTF. CDR3 bases: TGTGCCAGCAGTGCAATAAGGACAGCGGGAAACTATGGCTACACCTTC.

This chain links TRBV5-4 with TRBJ1-2, with D unclear. The germline CDR1 and CDR2 sequences are SGHNT and YYREEE (reference sequence). The CDR3 runs 14 residues. Trimming pared 6 bases from V and 5 bases from J, leaving 17 bases between. In DNA, the CDR3 is TGTGCCAGCACCGGTCGGGGTGGAGGGTATGGCTACACCTTC. Encoded protein: CASTGRGGGYGYTF.

The V gene is TRBV18, the J gene TRBJ2-1, with TRBD2 identical over 10 bases. CDR1 KGHSH and CDR2 LQKENI come from the germline V gene. The V and J ends lost 1 base and 7 bases, in that order; junction bases with no gene match: 7. The CDR3 is 16 amino acids. The CDR3 coding sequence is TGTGCCAGCTCACCACTGGGAGCGGGAGGGCCGAATGAGCAGTTCTTC. Its translation: CASSPLGAGGPNEQFF.

The chain is built from TRBV7-9 and TRBJ1-3; a weak D match, TRBD1 (6 bases). The CDR3 consists of 15 residues. V was shortened by 5 bases and J by 2 bases, with 13 bases between the two germline ends. CDR1 and CDR2 (germline): SEHNR, FQNEAQ (reference sequence). DNA of the CDR3: TGTGCCAGCAGCAAGACAGGTAGCCCTGGAAACACCATATATTTT. Translated, it gives CASSKTGSPGNTIYF.

The V call is TRBV5-6, the J call TRBJ1-1, with D possibly matching TRBD1 (6 bases). V lost 3 bases, J lost 6 bases, and 18 bases lay in between. CDR1 and CDR2 (germline): SGHDT, YYEEEE. This CDR3 has 15 residues. The CDR3 here is CASSSTGRGVSEAFF. The DNA for the CDR3 is TGTGCCAGCAGCTCTACAGGGCGGGGGGTCTCTGAAGCTTTCTTT.